This passage covers 27 T cell receptor beta chains from one sample sequenced in a study of T cells after yellow fever vaccination. TCRdb re-analysed the 5' RACE reads in MiXCR, keeping a single row per CDR3 protein. Among about 340,000 distinct CDR3 sequences listed, around 4.1% were seen once. The specimen was PBMCs, collected 5 days after the yellow fever booster vaccination. These receptors originate from a man aged 18 to 30 who received the YFV17D yellow fever vaccine.

This clonotype has a handful of counts. This chain connects TRBV27 to TRBJ1-2, with a possible D match to TRBD1 (6 bases). Germline CDR1 MNHEY, CDR2 SMNVEV (reference sequence). The length of the CDR3 is 12 residues. V was clipped by 0 bases and J by 10 bases, with 9 bases between them. The DNA of the CDR3 is TGTGCCAGCAGTTTATCGGGGGACACCTACACCTTC. Translating it yields CASSLSGDTYTF.

The V call is TRBV12-3 or TRBV12-4, the J call TRBJ2-2; TRBD1 matches 10 bases. V lost 6 bases to trimming and J lost 3 bases; unmatched junction nucleotides: 16. This CDR3 has 19 amino acids. The CDR3 region has the DNA TGTGCCAGCAGGCGCGACAGGGGGCTCACCCTGTCGGACACCGGGGAGCTGTTTTTT. Translating it yields CASRRDRGLTLSDTGELFF.

The chain uses TRBV9 and TRBJ1-5; D call uncertain. The V and J ends lost 3 bases and 2 bases respectively, with 12 bases between them. In germline, CDR1 is SGDLS, CDR2 YYNGEE. CDR3 size: 15 residues. The CDR3 nucleotides read TGTGCCAGCAGCGGCCTTTCCGAGGGCAATCAGCCCCAGCATTTT. This codes for CASSGLSEGNQPQHF.

This clonotype has at least ten counts. This chain connects TRBV11-2 to TRBJ2-1; D is perhaps TRBD1 (6 bases). The V gene's germline CDR1 is SGHAT and CDR2 FQNNGV. V dropped 1 base and J dropped 1 base, with 20 bases sitting between them. CDR3 size: 19 residues. CDR3 sequence (DNA): TGTGCCAGCAGCTTAGCTTGGGTCTTATGGGGGCGGTCCTACAATGAGCAGTTCTTC. This gives the protein CASSLAWVLWGRSYNEQFF.

A few counts support this clonotype. The chain uses TRBV29-1 and TRBJ2-5; D perhaps matches TRBD2 (7 bases). The CDR3 consists of 14 residues. Germline CDR1 SQVTM, CDR2 ANQGSEA. V gave up 2 bases and J gave up 5 bases, with 15 bases separating them. The CDR3 sequence is CSVERRGLGETQYF. CDR3 nucleotide sequence: TGCAGCGTTGAACGGCGGGGGCTGGGGGAGACCCAGTACTTC.

This rearrangement joins TRBV7-2 to TRBJ2-1; D not certain. V was pared by 1 base and J by 1 base, with 8 bases between. From germline, CDR1 is SGHTA and CDR2 FQGNSA. The CDR3 sequence is 15 residues long. The CDR3 loop reads CASSLVGRSYNEQFF. In DNA form, the CDR3 reads TGTGCCAGCAGCTTAGTTGGACGGTCCTACAATGAGCAGTTCTTC.

This clonotype occurred a few times. V gene TRBV5-4 combines with J gene TRBJ1-1; TRBD1 aligns across 7 bases. The germline gives CDR1 SGHNT, CDR2 YYREEE (reference sequence). The CDR3 totals 14 residues. V was pared by 7 bases and J by 1 base, with 7 bases of the junction left unmatched. The CDR3 spells CASLRDRQNTEAFF. The CDR3 nucleotides read TGTGCCAGCCTAAGGGACAGACAGAACACTGAAGCTTTCTTT. The full variable domain, with the rest looked up from reference TRBV5-4 and TRBJ1-1, is ETGVTQSPTHLIKTRGQQVTLRCSSQSGHNTVSWYQQALGQGPQFIFQYYREEENGRGNFPPRFSGLQFPNYSSELNVNALELDDSALYLCASLRDRQNTEAFFGQGTRLTVV.

This clonotype was observed at least ten times. Here the CDR3 DNA reads TGTGCCAGCAGCTTAGCCGGCGGGGGCTCCTACAATGAGCAGTTCTTC. Translation: CASSLAGGGSYNEQFF. This rearrangement joins TRBV7-2 to TRBJ2-1; 7 nucleotides agree with TRBD2. The CDR3 length is 16 residues. V shed 0 bases and J 0 bases; nucleotides not matched to a gene: 2. Germline loops: CDR1 SGHTA, CDR2 FQGNSA.

This clonotype has a count of ten or more. The gene calls are TRBV15 and TRBJ2-5; possible D gene TRBD2, 5 bases. Between the trimmed V and J ends, which lost 2 bases and 2 bases, there was a span of 15 bases. CDR3 length: 16 amino acids. CDR1 is LNHNV, CDR2 YYDKDF, per germline (reference sequence). The DNA of the CDR3 is TGTGCCACCAGCAGATCCCTGTGGGGAGATCAAGAGACCCAGTACTTC. Protein product: CATSRSLWGDQETQYF.

This clonotype has ten or more counts. The chain has TRBV9 and TRBJ2-3; 10 bases are a match to TRBD1. J gave up 4 bases and V 4 bases, and 9 bases lay outside the gene matches. The CDR3 runs 16 residues. CDR1 is SGDLS and CDR2 is YYNGEE in the germline V gene. This CDR3 is CASSPRTGGSADTQYF. Written as DNA, the CDR3 is TGTGCCAGCAGCCCTCGGACAGGGGGTAGCGCAGATACGCAGTATTTT.

This clonotype was seen repeatedly, ten times or more. The gene calls are TRBV10-3 and TRBJ2-5, with 8 positions matching TRBD2. CDR1 is ENHRY, CDR2 SYGVKD, per germline. J lost 0 bases, V lost 3 bases, and 15 bases had no gene match. This CDR3 has 19 residues. The CDR3 sequence: CAISDSPPGGRTYQETQYF. CDR3 sequence (DNA): TGTGCCATCAGTGATTCCCCACCGGGGGGGCGAACCTACCAAGAGACCCAGTACTTC.

In this sample, this clonotype turned up a few times. The chain carries TRBV12-3 or TRBV12-4 and TRBJ2-1; 9 bases agree with TRBD1. Unmatched junction bases numbered 6, after V lost 1 base and J lost 2 bases. CDR3 length: 17 residues. The CDR3 protein is CASSLGPRDRAYNEQFF. CDR3 DNA sequence: TGTGCCAGCAGTTTAGGGCCTAGGGACAGGGCCTACAATGAGCAGTTCTTC.

This clonotype has ten or more counts. The chain is built from TRBV18 and TRBJ1-1; D is possibly TRBD1 (5 bases). The germline V gene has CDR1 KGHSH and CDR2 LQKENI. V lost 2 bases and J lost 7, with 8 bases in between. The CDR3 has 12 residues. The CDR3 loop is CASSPGRGEAFF. DNA of the CDR3: TGTGCCAGCTCACCAGGGAGGGGTGAAGCTTTCTTT.

The chain is built from TRBV5-1 and TRBJ2-7; TRBD1 matches at 8 bases. Germline lookup yields CDR1 SGHRS and CDR2 YFSETQ. V shed 0 bases and J 3 bases; nucleotides not matched to a gene: 8. CDR3 length: 16 residues. The CDR3 nucleotides are TGCGCCAGCAGCTTGGCGGACAGGGTTGGTGGCTACGAGCAGTACTTC. It encodes CASSLADRVGGYEQYF. Together with reference TRBV5-1 and TRBJ2-7, the CDR3 gives the full variable domain: KAGVTQTPRYLIKTRGQQVTLSCSPISGHRSVSWYQQTPGQGLQFLFEYFSETQRNKGNFPGRFSGRQFSNSRSEMNVSTLELGDSALYLCASSLADRVGGYEQYFGPGTRLTVT.

This clonotype was found many times. The chain carries TRBV7-3 and TRBJ1-1, with D hard to call. The V gene lost 1 base and the J gene lost 3 bases, with 6 bases spanning the gap. The CDR3 contains 13 residues. Germline V lookup: CDR1 SGHTA, CDR2 FQGTGA. CDR3 loop: CASSLMDDTEAFF. The CDR3 nucleotides are TGTGCCAGCAGCTTAATGGACGACACTGAAGCTTTCTTT. Full variable domain (outside the CDR3, taken from reference TRBV7-3 and TRBJ1-1): GAGVSQTPSNKVTEKGKYVELRCDPISGHTALYWYRQSLGQGPEFLIYFQGTGAADDSGLPNDRFFAVRPEGSVSTLKIQRTERGDSAVYLCASSLMDDTEAFFGQGTRLTVV.

This sequence joins TRBV7-9 and TRBJ2-3; a weak D match, TRBD1 (6 bases). Trimming removed 8 bases from V and 0 bases from J, with 9 bases in between. Germline assignment: CDR1 SEHNR and CDR2 FQNEAQ (reference sequence). The CDR3 is 13 amino acids. CDR3 region: CASQGISTDTQYF. DNA for the CDR3: TGTGCCAGCCAGGGGATTAGCACAGATACGCAGTATTTT.

There are a few counts of this clonotype. The chain is built from TRBV6-5 and TRBJ2-5, with TRBD1 matching 9 bases. The trim removed 7 bases at V and 4 bases at J, leaving 7 bases unmatched. In germline, CDR1 is MNHEY, CDR2 SVGAGI. The CDR3 extends over 14 amino acids. CDR3 coding DNA: TGTGCCAGCACCGGACAGGGGAGTAGAGAGACCCAGTACTTC. Translated: CASTGQGSRETQYF.

This clonotype was found many times. The gene calls are TRBV9 and TRBJ1-1; the D gene is possibly TRBD1 (5 bases). CDR1 SGDLS and CDR2 YYNGEE come from the germline V gene. With 3 bases removed from V and 1 base from J, the gap between germline ends came to 16 bases. The CDR3 sequence is 16 residues long. CDR3 residues: CASSANQGLSNTEAFF. The CDR3, as DNA: TGTGCCAGCAGCGCTAATCAGGGACTCTCGAACACTGAAGCTTTCTTT.

On this clonotype itself: One base away lies a much larger clone, so this may be a sequencing read error. The chain combines TRBV29-1 with TRBJ2-1; D assignment may be TRBD1 or TRBD2 (5 bases each). The CDR3 spans 13 residues. Germline loops: CDR1 SQVTM, CDR2 ANQGSEA. DNA for the CDR3: TGCAGCGTTGACGACGGGACCTACAATGAGCAGTTGTTC. It encodes CSVDDGTYNEQLF.

This clonotype occurred many times. The V call is TRBV27, the J call TRBJ1-2, with D hard to call. V was shortened by 5 bases and J by 2 bases, with 15 bases between the two germline ends. Germline V lookup: CDR1 MNHEY, CDR2 SMNVEV (reference sequence). This CDR3 contains 15 residues. The CDR3 loop is CASSPGLDSNYGYTF. The CDR3 coding sequence is TGTGCCAGCAGTCCCGGCCTGGACTCAAACTATGGCTACACCTTC.

This clonotype was detected ten times or more. This chain connects TRBV29-1 to TRBJ2-1, with no clear D. The CDR3 extends over 13 amino acids. With 4 bases removed from V and 5 bases from J, the gap between germline ends came to 12 bases. Germline V lookup: CDR1 SQVTM, CDR2 ANQGSEA. The CDR3 reads CSVAPRFNNEQFF. The CDR3 DNA is TGCAGCGTTGCTCCGCGATTCAACAATGAGCAGTTCTTC.

This clonotype has just a few counts. The rearrangement joins TRBV29-1 to TRBJ2-1; TRBD1 matches 7 bases. CDR1 SQVTM and CDR2 ANQGSEA come from the germline V gene. There are 13 residues in the CDR3. J lost 2 bases, V lost 7 bases, and 5 bases had no gene match. Here the CDR3 DNA reads TGCAGCGGACAGGGAACCCCCTACAATGAGCAGTTCTTC. Translation: CSGQGTPYNEQFF.

This clonotype showed up many times. The chain combines TRBV20-1 with TRBJ2-5, with 9 bases lining up with TRBD2. This CDR3 spans 17 amino acids. With 5 bases clipped from V and 3 bases from J, the junction kept 16 bases outside the gene matches. CDR1 is DFQATT and CDR2 is SNEGSKA in the germline V gene (reference sequence). In DNA, the CDR3 is TGCAGTGCTTACGATCGTAGCGGGGGACAATTTAAAGAGACCCAGTACTTC. This translates into CSAYDRSGGQFKETQYF.

For the CDR3, the DNA is TGTGCCAGCAGCTCGGACAGGGGGCGAGAGGCTTTCTTT. Translation: CASSSDRGREAFF. This chain links TRBV7-9 with TRBJ1-1, with 11 bases lining up with TRBD1. V trimming: 4 bases; J trimming: 11 bases; junction bases outside the gene matches: 6. Germline V lookup: CDR1 SEHNR, CDR2 FQNEAQ (reference sequence). The CDR3 length is 13 residues.

The chain combines TRBV4-1 with TRBJ2-7, with D hard to call. The germline V gene has CDR1 MGHRA and CDR2 YSYEKL. The CDR3 is 14 residues long. Trimming took off 0 bases at V and 3 bases at J, with 9 bases between the two ends. The CDR3 DNA sequence: TGCGCCAGCAGCCAAGATCTCTCCTTCTACGAGCAGTACTTC. Amino acids: CASSQDLSFYEQYF.

This clonotype has just a few counts. The chain couples TRBV5-1 to TRBJ2-1; 8 bases are a match to TRBD1. This CDR3 has 15 residues. V lost 4 bases and J lost 8; bases outside the gene matches: 11. CDR1 and CDR2 (germline): SGHRS, YFSETQ. The CDR3 nucleotides are TGCGCCAGCAGCCCGACAGGGGTCCTCTCGGATGAGCAGTTCTTC. Translating gives CASSPTGVLSDEQFF.

The chain has TRBV20-1 and TRBJ2-3; 10 bases agree with TRBD2. V dropped 1 base and J dropped 3; count of bases not matched to a gene: 4. CDR1 and CDR2 from the germline V gene are DFQATT and SNEGSKA (reference sequence). The CDR3 length is 15 residues. The CDR3 DNA reads as TGCAGTGCTAGAGCTAGCGGGGGATGGACAGATACGCAGTATTTT. It codes for CSARASGGWTDTQYF.